The clone carrying this TCR beta chain was seen more than once but under ten times. Its antigen is undetermined. The data belong to a study of T-cell memory formation after mild COVID-19. MiXCR, run by TCRdb on the 5' RACE reads, gives a single entry per CDR3 protein. The sample lists about 190,000 distinct CDR3 sequences, 18% occurring once. V was cut by 2 bases and J by 2 bases, with 13 bases left in between. The length of the CDR3 is 15 residues. Germline V CDR1 and CDR2: MNHEY, SMNVEV (reference sequence). General study results and limits: The CD4+ clones that contracted clustered mainly within CM and EM, and the CD8+ clones concentrated in EMRA.

The chain employs TRBV27 and TRBJ2-7, with a possible D match to TRBD1 (6 bases). The source is an adult woman who had mild COVID-19 (a few samples of this study predate the infection). Cell type and time point are not known. The sample comprised PBMCs or a T cell subset sorted from them (not recorded which). The CDR3 sequence is CASSLGTRGTYEQYF. The CDR3 bases are TGTGCCAGCAGTTTAGGGACAAGGGGTACCTACGAGCAGTACTTC.